The rows below give T cell receptor beta chains drawn from one sample of a study of CD8+ T cells in alopecia areata. TCRdb keeps only in-frame clones here, not all; method: immunoSEQ multiplex PCR. This sample carries 200,000 to 250,000 clones, about three fifths of them seen once, and the ten largest clones take 3.5% to 5%. The specimen comprised CD4+ T cells sorted from blood, sampled at week 4, from a patient treated with tofacitinib. The receptors stem from a human donor with alopecia areata. CDR3s include the opening cysteine and the closing phenylalanine or tryptophan. A D gene is named only where the DNA matches it firmly.

J: TRBJ1-2
V: TRBV5-4
D: TRBD1
CDR3: CASGVWGQGAYGYTF

J: TRBJ2-5
V: TRBV4-2
D: TRBD2
CDR3: CASSQSGGGAVETQYF

J: TRBJ1-5
V: TRBV7-2
D: TRBD1
CDR3: CASSLRQGNQPQHF

J: TRBJ2-1
V: TRBV5-1
D: -
CDR3: CASSLGAPGFYNEQFF

J: TRBJ1-6
V: TRBV23-1
D: -
CDR3: CASRQGYSPLHF

J: TRBJ1-2
V: TRBV18
D: TRBD1
CDR3: CASSPRTGVRYGYTF

J: TRBJ2-4
V: TRBV5-1
D: TRBD1
CDR3: CASSLVTGTDLNIQYF

J: TRBJ2-5
V: TRBV5-4
D: -
CDR3: CASSSGGPGRETQYF

J: TRBJ2-3
V: TRBV25-1
D: TRBD2
CDR3: CASRGSGVRDTQYF

J: TRBJ2-3
V: TRBV19
D: TRBD1
CDR3: CASSAPGQGTDTQYF

J: TRBJ2-5
V: TRBV6-1
D: -
CDR3: CASSHLDGLEETQYF

J: TRBJ1-1
V: TRBV14
D: -
CDR3: CASSQSTWTAFF

J: TRBJ1-5
V: TRBV9
D: -
CDR3: CASSPQRLLNQPQHF

J: TRBJ2-5
V: TRBV15
D: -
CDR3: CATSRALAASYGETQYF

J: TRBJ2-1
V: TRBV11-2
D: -
CDR3: CASTKGAPPGDEQFF

J: TRBJ2-1
V: TRBV5-5
D: -
CDR3: CASSLLGGGSYNEQFF

J: TRBJ2-3
V: TRBV7-3
D: -
CDR3: CASSLTGTSTDTQYF

J: TRBJ2-7
V: TRBV6-5
D: TRBD2
CDR3: CASSLTSGGAYEQYF

J: TRBJ1-1
V: TRBV5-4
D: -
CDR3: CASSLAPTGRRNTEAFF

J: TRBJ2-7
V: TRBV10-3
D: -
CDR3: CAISTYEQYF

J: TRBJ2-7
V: TRBV27
D: TRBD2
CDR3: CASSLSGGIYEQYF

J: TRBJ2-7
V: TRBV30
D: -
CDR3: CAWAYWGEQYF

J: TRBJ2-6
V: TRBV4-2
D: -
CDR3: CASSQDLGLASSGANVLTF

J: TRBJ1-5
V: TRBV30
D: -
CDR3: CAWSVGGNQPQHF

J: TRBJ2-1
V: TRBV29-1
D: TRBD1
CDR3: CSSRTGASYNEQFF

J: TRBJ2-2
V: TRBV29-1
D: -
CDR3: CSVEDHLRTGELFF

J: TRBJ2-5
V: TRBV2
D: -
CDR3: CASKWGQETQYF

J: TRBJ2-5
V: TRBV7-9
D: -
CDR3: CASSLLGPQETQYF

J: TRBJ1-4
V: TRBV6-5
D: -
CDR3: CASSYAKKLFF

J: TRBJ1-2
V: TRBV29-1
D: -
CDR3: CSVEDRRLGSTF

J: TRBJ1-2
V: TRBV6-5
D: TRBD1
CDR3: CASSYGARGSDGYTF

J: TRBJ1-2
V: TRBV29-1
D: -
CDR3: CSVDGQDQDGYTF

J: TRBJ2-7
V: TRBV7-2
D: -
CDR3: CASSAYYEQYF

J: TRBJ1-5
V: TRBV29-1
D: -
CDR3: CSVMYGDQPQHF

J: TRBJ1-1
V: TRBV19
D: TRBD1
CDR3: CASRPGTAYTEAFF

J: TRBJ2-3
V: TRBV20-1
D: -
CDR3: CSASATGTQYF

J: TRBJ2-3
V: TRBV5-4
D: TRBD1
CDR3: CASSSKTWDSKNTQYF

J: TRBJ1-2
V: TRBV2
D: -
CDR3: CASSDGGYYGYTF

J: TRBJ1-1
V: TRBV11-1
D: -
CDR3: CASTTGTEAFF

J: TRBJ1-5
V: TRBV11-2
D: -
CDR3: CASSLGTSNQPQHF

J: TRBJ1-2
V: TRBV4-1
D: TRBD1
CDR3: CASSQAGTGAGYTF

J: TRBJ1-2
V: TRBV5-6
D: -
CDR3: CASSLDVGYGYTF

J: TRBJ2-5
V: TRBV4-1
D: TRBD1
CDR3: CASSQVGTAQETQYF

J: TRBJ2-1
V: TRBV5-1
D: TRBD1
CDR3: CASSYHVRDRDLNEQFF

J: TRBJ1-4
V: TRBV6-5
D: -
CDR3: CASSYTQGTNEKLFF

J: TRBJ2-7
V: TRBV18
D: -
CDR3: CASSGSFGYEQYF

J: TRBJ2-6
V: TRBV9
D: -
CDR3: CASSVKGGANVLTF

J: TRBJ2-7
V: TRBV7-2
D: TRBD1
CDR3: CASSPRQGSYEQYF